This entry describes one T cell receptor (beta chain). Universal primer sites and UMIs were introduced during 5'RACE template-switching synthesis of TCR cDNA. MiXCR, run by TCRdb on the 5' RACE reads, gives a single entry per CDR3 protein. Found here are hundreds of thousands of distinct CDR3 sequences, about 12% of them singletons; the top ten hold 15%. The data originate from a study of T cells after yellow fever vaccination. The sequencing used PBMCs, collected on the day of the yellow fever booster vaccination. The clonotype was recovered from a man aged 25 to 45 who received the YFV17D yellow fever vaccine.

The CDR3 here is CASSPRGASGIPYNEQFF. The DNA of the CDR3 is TGCGCCAGCAGCCCCCGCGGCGCTAGCGGGATTCCTTACAATGAGCAGTTCTTC. The chain is built from TRBV4-1 and TRBJ2-1; 9 bases match TRBD2. Germline V lookup: CDR1 MGHRA, CDR2 YSYEKL. The CDR3 sequence is 18 residues long. The ends lost 4 bases at V and 4 bases at J; junction bases unmatched: 14.